This T cell receptor (beta chain) emerged from a study of T cell responses to AZD1222 COVID-19 vaccine. Study-level results: Among the donors, most were white British and more were female, and clonal diversity was possibly underestimated.

V shed 0 bases and J shed 6 bases, with 13 bases lying between them. The CDR3 is 15 amino acids. Germline lookup yields CDR1 SGHNT and CDR2 YYREEE (reference sequence). Sequencing used immunoSEQ multiplex PCR; TCRdb keeps in-frame clones, though not all of them. Of roughly 67,000 clones listed, about 80% are singletons. Notes on this clone: The antigen remains undetermined.

Here the sequenced sample was peripheral blood, taken on day 0 of AZD1222 vaccination. The sequence was collected from an adult in good health. This chain connects TRBV5-4 to TRBJ1-3, with a tentative D call TRBD1 (6 bases). The CDR3 protein is CASSLDRQGQNTIYF. The CDR3 DNA is TGTGCCAGCAGCTTGGATCGGCAGGGACAAAACACCATATATTTT.